These 2 T cell receptor beta chains came from one sample sequenced in a study of CD8+ T cells in alopecia areata. The treatment was: oral pan-JAK inhibitor, 5-10 mg twice daily. Extracted from the samples, RNA was reverse transcribed into cDNA to serve as the sequencing template. Clones were read by immunoSEQ multiplex PCR, and TCRdb kept only the in-frame ones, dropping some. The data contain roughly 220,000 clones, around 65% of them singletons. Material: CD4+ T cells sorted from blood, obtained at week 44, from a patient treated with tofacitinib. Receptors were obtained from a human donor with alopecia areata.

The chain has TRBV29-1 and TRBJ1-4; perhaps TRBD1 as D (6 bases). Trimming pared 4 bases from V and 5 bases from J, leaving 11 bases between. The CDR3 length is 13 residues. CDR1 and CDR2 from the germline V gene are SQVTM and ANQGSEA. CDR3 protein: CSVAGQGNEKLFF. The CDR3 coding sequence is TGCAGCGTTGCCGGCCAGGGGAATGAAAAACTGTTTTTT.

The gene calls are TRBV14 and TRBJ2-7; D possibly corresponds to TRBD2 (6 bases). The CDR3 extends over 13 amino acids. Germline V gene lookup returns CDR1 SGHDN and CDR2 FVKESK. Trimming removed 4 bases at V and 3 bases at J, with 10 bases between. CDR3 amino acids: CASSRRLDYEQYF. The CDR3 DNA sequence: TGTGCCAGCAGCCGCCGACTAGACTACGAGCAGTACTTC. Using reference TRBV14 and TRBJ2-7 for the parts outside the CDR3, the full variable domain is EAGVTQFPSHSVIEKGQTVTLRCDPISGHDNLYWYRRVMGKEIKFLLHFVKESKQDESGMPNNRFLAERTGGTYSTLKVQPAELEDSGVYFCASSRRLDYEQYFGPGTRLTVT.